This TCR beta chain comes out of a study of T cells in localized non-small cell lung cancer. The germline V gene encodes CDR1 SGHRS and CDR2 YFSETQ. The trim removed 0 bases at V and 3 bases at J, leaving 6 bases unmatched. The CDR3 sequence is 18 residues long. The study, taken as a whole, reports: Measurement of T cell clonality placed uninvolved adjacent lung highest, above the level in tumor.

As regards this clone: What it binds is not known.

Generated by immunoSEQ multiplex PCR, the TCRdb table keeps only in-frame clones and is missing some. The table records some 64,000 clones, around 81% of them present only once. The chain joins TRBV5-1 to TRBJ2-2, with 12 bases matching TRBD2. Material: PBMCs, obtained before any cancer treatment. The clonotype was recovered from a man aged 35-75 years with stage II lung adenocarcinoma. The CDR3 DNA reads TGCGCCAGCAGCTTGGGAATGACTAGCGGGAGATACACCGGGGAGCTGTTTTTT. Its translation is CASSLGMTSGRYTGELFF.